Presented here are 7 T cell receptor beta chains from one specimen sequenced in a study of PD-L1 blockade in urothelial cancer (dated by TCRdb to the late 2010s). The sample's time point label, decoded: pretreatment peripheral blood. Receptors were amplified or captured by the immunoSEQ multiplex PCR assay. Imported from immuneACCESS, the table was reduced by TCRdb to in-frame sequences with V and J called. These copies leave out some clones; in studies compared against another copy, an unresolved V gene accounts for under half, and the cause of the remainder is not known. In all, the sample holds about 130,000 clones, and about 88% of those were seen once. The ten largest account for around 3.2% of the sample. The material sequenced was PBMCs, taken around atezolizumab (anti-PD-L1) treatment. The origin of the receptors is a man in his fifties with urothelial cancer.

The chain has TRBV4-2 and TRBJ1-5; TRBD1 is a possible D gene (6 bases). Germline V lookup: CDR1 LGHNA, CDR2 YNFKEQ. CDR3 size: 17 residues. V shed 1 base and J shed 0 bases, with 13 bases lying between them. The CDR3 loop reads CASSQGGGQFSNQPQHF. In DNA, the CDR3 is TGTGCCAGCAGCCAAGGGGGGGGGCAGTTTAGCAATCAGCCCCAGCATTTT.

This clone showed up many times. In the same sample, other DNA sequences code for this CDR3. The chain joins TRBV19 to TRBJ2-7, with a weak D call TRBD1 (5 bases). CDR3 length: 13 residues. With 6 bases removed from V and 3 bases from J, the gap between germline ends came to 12 bases. The germline V gene has CDR1 LNHDA and CDR2 SQIVND (reference sequence). Here the CDR3 reads CASSGPGFYEQYF. Written as DNA, the CDR3 is TGTGCCAGTAGCGGTCCAGGGTTCTACGAGCAGTACTTC.

The V gene is TRBV5-1, the J gene TRBJ2-1; the match to TRBD2 covers 7 bases. The germline CDR1 and CDR2 sequences are SGHRS and YFSETQ. The CDR3 extends over 15 amino acids. Losses at the gene ends were 4 bases for V and 9 bases for J; bases not matched to a gene: 13. The CDR3 DNA follows: TGCGCCAGCAGCCTCGGTCGCGGGTGGGAGGGTGAGCAGTTCTTC. It translates to CASSLGRGWEGEQFF. Full variable domain (outside the CDR3, taken from reference TRBV5-1 and TRBJ2-1): KAGVTQTPRYLIKTRGQQVTLSCSPISGHRSVSWYQQTPGQGLQFLFEYFSETQRNKGNFPGRFSGRQFSNSRSEMNVSTLELGDSALYLCASSLGRGWEGEQFFGPGTRLTVL.

V gene TRBV7-2 combines with J gene TRBJ1-6; a weak D match, TRBD1 (5 bases). Trimming removed 5 bases at V and 7 bases at J, with 15 bases between. The CDR3 totals 15 residues. The germline gives CDR1 SGHTA, CDR2 FQGNSA. The CDR3 bases are TGTGCCAGCAGCACCTCGGGACTGCTCAATTCACCCCTCCACTTT. Its protein is CASSTSGLLNSPLHF.

This chain uses TRBV30 with TRBJ1-5; TRBD1 aligns across 8 bases. J was trimmed by 6 bases and V by 7 bases; bases with no gene match: 8. Germline loops: CDR1 GTSNPN, CDR2 SVGIG (reference sequence). This CDR3 comprises 13 residues. The CDR3 spells CAFQQGGAQPQHF. CDR3 DNA: TGTGCCTTTCAACAGGGGGGCGCTCAGCCCCAGCATTTT. Based on the CDR3 plus reference TRBV30 and TRBJ1-5, the full variable domain is SQTIHQWPATLVQPVGSPLSLECTVEGTSNPNLYWYRQAAGRGLQLLFYSVGIGQISSEVPQNLSASRPQDRQFILSSKKLLLSDSGFYLCAFQQGGAQPQHFGDGTRLSIL.

This clone showed up just once. This sequence joins TRBV30 and TRBJ2-1; 8 bases line up with TRBD1. Germline-derived CDR1 and CDR2 are GTSNPN and SVGIG (reference sequence). This CDR3 comprises 13 residues. The ends lost 0 bases at V and 9 bases at J; junction bases unmatched: 4. CDR3 coding DNA: TGTGCCTGGAGTGTACAGGGGGAGACTGAGCAGTTCTTC. Protein sequence: CAWSVQGETEQFF.

This clone was picked up one time. DNA for the CDR3: TGTGCCAGCAGGCAAAAACAGGGGGGAGTTACTGAAGCTTTCTTT. It specifies CASRQKQGGVTEAFF. This chain uses TRBV6-7 with TRBJ1-1; 8 bases match TRBD1. TRBV6-7 is annotated as an ORF whose role is uncertain. With 6 bases clipped from V and 5 bases from J, the junction kept 11 bases outside the gene matches. The CDR3 consists of 15 residues.